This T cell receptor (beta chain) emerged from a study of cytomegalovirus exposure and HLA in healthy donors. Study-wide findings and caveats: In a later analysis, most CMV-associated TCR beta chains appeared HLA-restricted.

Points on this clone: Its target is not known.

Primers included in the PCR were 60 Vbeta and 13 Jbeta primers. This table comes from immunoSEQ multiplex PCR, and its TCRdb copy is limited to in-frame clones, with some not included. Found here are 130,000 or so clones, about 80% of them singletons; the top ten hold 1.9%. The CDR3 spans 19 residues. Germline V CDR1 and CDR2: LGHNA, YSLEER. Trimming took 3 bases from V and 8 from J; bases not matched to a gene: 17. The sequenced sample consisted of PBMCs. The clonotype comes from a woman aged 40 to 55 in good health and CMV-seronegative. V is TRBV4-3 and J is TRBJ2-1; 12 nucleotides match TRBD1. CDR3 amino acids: CASSHQARPGTGGGDEQFF. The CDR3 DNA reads TGCGCCAGCAGCCATCAAGCCCGCCCCGGGACAGGGGGCGGTGATGAGCAGTTCTTC.